Below, one TCR beta chain is given with its context. This CDR3 comprises 16 residues. V was pared by 4 bases and J by 2 bases, with 14 bases between. CDR1 LGHDT and CDR2 YNNKEL come from the germline V gene (reference sequence). The protocol was immunoSEQ multiplex PCR, while the TCRdb copy is restricted to in-frame clones and leaves out a portion. The sample includes 250,000 to 300,000 clones, 82% of them seen just once. This entry is derived from a study of control samples from healthy donors and cancer patients. The sequence was collected from a woman aged 60-75 years with lung cancer. V usage is TRBV3-1 (or the pseudogene TRBV3-2) and J usage is TRBJ1-4; D is perhaps TRBD1 (5 bases). Material: PBMCs. In nucleotides, the CDR3 is TGTGCCAGCAGCCCCCGCCTGGGGGGTACTAATGAAAAACTGTTTTTT. It encodes CASSPRLGGTNEKLFF.